This T cell receptor beta chain originates from a study of cytomegalovirus exposure and HLA in healthy donors. Primers: 60 Vbeta forward and 13 Jbeta reverse. Original processing notes: Roughly 11 million shared chains were among some 75 million unique TCR beta chains counted in a later analysis. Libraries were prepared by immunoSEQ multiplex PCR; TCRdb keeps only in-frame clonotypes and omits some of them. The V and J calls and the clone size are those of that table, but D and trimming were determined from the DNA. Here the sample spans more than 60,000 clones, roughly 80% being singletons. The sequence was collected from a male donor in good health and CMV-seropositive. The sample taken for sequencing was PBMCs.

The CDR3 loop is CASRTGQTLTDTQYF. CDR3 in DNA: TGTGCCAGCAGAACGGGACAGACCCTCACAGATACGCAGTATTTT. The rearrangement joins TRBV6-5 to TRBJ2-3; 7 bases align to TRBD1. This CDR3 is 15 amino acids long. V lost 6 bases to trimming and J lost 2 bases; unmatched junction nucleotides: 8. Germline-derived CDR1 and CDR2 are MNHEY and SVGAGI.